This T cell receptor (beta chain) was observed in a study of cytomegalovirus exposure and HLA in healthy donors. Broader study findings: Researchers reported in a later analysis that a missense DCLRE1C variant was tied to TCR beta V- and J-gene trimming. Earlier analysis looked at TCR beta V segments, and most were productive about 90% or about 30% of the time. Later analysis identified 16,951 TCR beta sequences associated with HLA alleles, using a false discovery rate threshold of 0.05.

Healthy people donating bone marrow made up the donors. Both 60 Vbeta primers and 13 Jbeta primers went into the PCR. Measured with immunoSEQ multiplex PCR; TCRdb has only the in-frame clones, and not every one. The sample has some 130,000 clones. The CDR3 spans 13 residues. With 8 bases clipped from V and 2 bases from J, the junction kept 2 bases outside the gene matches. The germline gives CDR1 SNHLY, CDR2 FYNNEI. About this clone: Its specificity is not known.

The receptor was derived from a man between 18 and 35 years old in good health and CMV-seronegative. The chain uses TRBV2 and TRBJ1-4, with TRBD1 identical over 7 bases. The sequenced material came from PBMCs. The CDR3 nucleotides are TGTGCCAGCCAACAGGGGACTAATGAAAAACTGTTTTTT. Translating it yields CASQQGTNEKLFF. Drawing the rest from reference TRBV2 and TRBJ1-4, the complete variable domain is EPEVTQTPSHQVTQMGQEVILRCVPISNHLYFYWYRQILGQKVEFLVSFYNNEISEKSEIFDDQFSVERPDGSNFTLKIRSTKLEDSAMYFCASQQGTNEKLFFGSGTQLSVL.